This TCR beta chain is drawn from a study of vaccination effects on CD4 cells after COVID-19 (dated by TCRdb to the early 2020s). Regarding the study in general: The ViraFEST assay stimulated PBMC with viral peptide pools and then used TCR sequencing to identify antigen-specific CD4+ T cell clonotypes by expansion. Each participant received two doses of an mRNA SARS-CoV-2 vaccine, either BNT162b2 or mRNA-1273. Approximately 2 million PBMC per well were cultured with around 9.8 ug/ml peptides in IMDM containing roughly 5% human AB serum, about 9 IU/ml IL-2 and gentamicin. SARS-CoV-2 spike-specific CD4+ TCR repertoires from before and after mRNA vaccination were compared in COVID-19 convalescent patients and in infection-naive vaccine recipients. A total of 9 to 11 COVID-19 convalescent patients and several SARS-CoV-2-naive healthy vaccine recipients were included in the full study. The Oncomine TCR Beta short-read assay on an Illumina iSeq 100 was used to sequence cultures from other donors in the study. What the authors observed across the whole study: Limitations of the study were the small number of convalescent patients and the absence of early post-infection timepoints. Clones induced by infection and clones induced by vaccination both contracted markedly at late timepoints after vaccination, which fits with T cell responses waning over time. Among healthy vaccine recipients, nearly all vaccine-induced clones were SARS-CoV-2 mono-reactive, and just 1 of 255 was cross-reactive with common cold coronaviruses.

After around 10 days of culture, CD4+ T cells were isolated with the EasySep CD4+ T cell isolation kit. Negative nucleocapsid antibody results before and after vaccination confirmed that the healthy vaccine recipients had no prior SARS-CoV-2 infection. Half of the culture medium was replaced with fresh IL-2-containing medium on days 3 and 7. Unless noted otherwise, every peptide stimulation condition was grown in triplicate wells. PBMC were separated from whole blood using Ficoll-Paque Plus gradient centrifugation and were then either cryopreserved at -140C or used fresh. Genomic DNA was extracted from cultured CD4+ T cells with the QIAamp micro DNA kit. A remark on this clone: The antigen it binds to is not known. The sample holds no much larger clone one base away, and base qualities are not on file.

Library prep was done by the immunoSEQ multiplex PCR assay. TCR beta CDR3 sequencing was performed on DNA from the cultured, isolated CD4+ T cells. In the source study's methods: Non-productive TCR sequences were removed and reads were trimmed to the CDR3 region, keeping CDR3s of at least 7 amino acids. Antigen-specific clonotypes were identified with the MANAFEST web app by comparing expansion in peptide wells against reference cultures. Positive clones required FDR<0.05 expansion versus reference and all other wells, odds ratio above 5, and frequency above 0.1% in two replicate wells. A clonotype was called cross-reactive if it was significantly expanded both in SARS-CoV-2 spike wells and in at least one common cold coronavirus spike condition. Using the stringdist R package, CDR3 similarity was measured by Levenshtein distance, and unrooted trees were constructed with ape in R 3.6.1. What TCRdb holds here is the immuneACCESS table cut down to in-frame rearrangements. Part of the clones is not present; checked against another copy, under half of the missing clones reflect an unresolved V gene, and the others are unexplained. Clone size and the V and J calls come from that table; the DNA yielded D and trimming. The sample table shows fewer than 40,000 clones, and about 71% are seen once. Under 4% of the sample is held by the ten biggest clonotypes.

The CDR3 measures 11 amino acids from cysteine to phenylalanine. Of all the DNA, just the CDR3 is kept, 33 bases in frame from base 1. V sheds 4 bases and J sheds 3 bases, leaving 4 bases between their ends. The sequence was obtained from a human donor who received a COVID-19 vaccine. The sequencing here drew on CD4+ T cells from PBMCs cultured without peptide, taken before COVID-19 vaccination. The sequence links TRBV12-3 or TRBV12-4 to TRBJ2-7; confidence is insufficient to name the D gene. The CDR3: CASSSVYEQYF. The bases read TGTGCCAGCAGTTCCGTCTACGAGCAGTACTTC.